One and the same sample provided the 8 T cell receptor beta chains below, sequenced in a study of T cells in women clearing cervical HPV infection. TCRdb's copy holds only in-frame clones and misses some; the assay was immunoSEQ multiplex PCR. The clone table shows roughly 20,000 clones, with the ten largest holding 5.2%. The material sequenced was blood buffy coat. All receptors come from a woman aged 18 to 75 with a cervical HPV16 infection that either progressed to CIN3+ or cleared (not recorded which).

Comments on this clone: The CDR3 end is not reached by the read, which stops 3 residues before it; the germline J gene fills it in. The genes are TRBV6-2 or TRBV6-3 and TRBJ2-2; 9 positions agree with TRBD1. The CDR3 length is 15 residues. Looked up from germline, CDR1 is MNHEY and CDR2 is SVGEGT. Incomplete CDR3 DNA: TGTGCCAGCAGATCGTTGGGACAGGGACTTGAAAAG. Translating it yields CASRSLGQGLEK. The whole CDR3 sequence is CASRSLGQGLEKLFF.

With respect to this clone: The read ends 3 residues early relative to the CDR3; the germline J gene fills the gap. The rearrangement joins TRBV7-9 to TRBJ2-5, with 8 bases identical to TRBD2. The germline CDR1 and CDR2 sequences are SEHNR and FQNEAQ (reference sequence). J lost 4 bases, V lost 5 bases, and 6 bases had no gene match. This CDR3 is 14 amino acids long. CDR3 DNA (partial): TGTGCCAGCAGCCGGGCGGGGGGTGTAGAGACC. The encoded protein is CASSRAGGVET. The complete CDR3 sequence is CASSRAGGVETQYF.

To note about this clone: The read ends 3 residues shy of where the CDR3 ends; the end is completed using the germline J gene. This chain uses TRBV5-1 with TRBJ2-1, with 9 bases lining up with TRBD1. J gave up 6 bases and V 2 bases, and 9 bases lay outside the gene matches. The CDR3 sequence is 16 residues long. CDR1 and CDR2 (germline): SGHRS, YFSETQ. The CDR3 protein is CASSFAAPTGGNEQFF. The part of the CDR3 DNA that was read is TGCGCCAGCAGCTTTGCGGCCCCGACAGGGGGCAATGAG.

As concerns this clone: Sequencing ends 3 residues short of the CDR3 end; the germline J gene provides the rest. The rearrangement links TRBV19 to TRBJ1-2; 10 bases match TRBD1. CDR3 length: 16 residues. Per the germline V gene, CDR1 is LNHDA and CDR2 is SQIVND (reference sequence). CDR3 DNA, as far as it was read: TGTGCCAGTAGTAAGGGACAGGGGATCCACGGAGATACC. It translates to CASSKGQGIHGDT. The full CDR3 sequence reads CASSKGQGIHGDTYTF.

As regards this clone: Sequencing ends 3 residues short of the CDR3 end; the germline J gene provides the rest. This chain links TRBV7-2 with TRBJ2-5, with 11 bases lining up with TRBD1. CDR1 SGHTA and CDR2 FQGNSA come from the germline V gene. The V segment lost 5 bases and the J segment 2 bases; nucleotides outside the gene matches: 1. The CDR3 loop spans 14 amino acids. Partial CDR3 DNA: TGTGCCAGCAGCCGGGACAGGGGGCAAGAGACC. Its translation: CASSRDRGQET. The CDR3 in its entirety is CASSRDRGQETQYF.

Of note for this clone: The read falls 3 residues short of the CDR3 end, and the missing part is taken from the germline J gene. The chain combines TRBV5-1 with TRBJ2-7; D is possibly TRBD1 (5 bases). Per the germline V gene, CDR1 is SGHRS and CDR2 is YFSETQ. The CDR3 sequence is 14 residues long. Trimming pared 0 bases from V and 4 bases from J, leaving 11 bases between. Partial CDR3 DNA: TGCGCCAGCAGCTTGGGCCCAGGGCCTTACGAG. Its translation: CASSLGPGPYE. The complete CDR3 protein is CASSLGPGPYEQYF.

Regarding this clone: The read ends 3 residues before the CDR3 terminus; that terminus is restored from the germline J gene. This chain joins TRBV4-2 and TRBJ2-1; TRBD1 matches 7 bases. The V gene end was trimmed by 3 bases and the J gene end by 9 bases; junction bases not matched to a gene: 5. This CDR3 is built from 13 residues. Germline V gene lookup returns CDR1 LGHNA and CDR2 YNFKEQ. Incomplete CDR3 DNA: TGTGCCAGCAGCCACACGGACAGGATTGAG. This codes for CASSHTDRIE. The whole CDR3 protein reads CASSHTDRIEQFF.

Remarks on this clone: The read finishes 3 residues shy of the CDR3 end, and the germline J gene is used to complete it. The chain links TRBV18 to TRBJ1-1; the D gene is possibly TRBD1 (6 bases). Germline CDR1 and CDR2: KGHSH and LQKENI. The CDR3 loop spans 15 amino acids. V was cut by 3 bases and J by 0 bases, with 11 bases left in between. The CDR3 loop reads CASSPLDSLNTEAFF. The sequenced CDR3 bases are TGTGCCAGCTCACCCTTGGACAGCTTGAACACTGAA.